The 15 T cell receptor beta chains listed next were all sequenced from one sample in a study of siplizumab effects on memory and regulatory T cells. The data were produced by immunoSEQ multiplex PCR, yet TCRdb's version contains in-frame clones alone and is incomplete. The top ten hold 1.3% of the sample, which has about 110,000 clones, 92% seen once. The sample comprised CD4+ T cells sorted from blood. The source is a human donor in good health.

The chain combines TRBV4-1 with TRBJ1-6; the D is unclear. The CDR3 covers 13 residues. Germline CDR1 is MGHRA and CDR2 is YSYEKL. Trimming took off 4 bases at V and 7 bases at J, with 8 bases between the two ends. The CDR3 DNA follows: TGCGCCAGCAGCCCAATTACGAATTCACCCCTCCACTTT. This sequence encodes CASSPITNSPLHF.

This CDR3 is CASSPRARTEAFF. The CDR3 coding sequence is TGTGCCAGCAGCCCCAGGGCGAGAACTGAAGCTTTCTTT. This chain joins TRBV7-2 and TRBJ1-1, with a tentative D call TRBD1 (5 bases). Trimming removed 5 bases at V and 5 bases at J, with 12 bases between. The germline CDR1 and CDR2 sequences are SGHTA and FQGNSA. The CDR3 has 13 residues.

The rearrangement joins TRBV30 to TRBJ2-7, with no clear D. The CDR3 is 15 amino acids. Germline V lookup: CDR1 GTSNPN, CDR2 SVGIG (reference sequence). V gave up 2 bases and J gave up 3 bases, with 17 bases separating them. CDR3 nucleotides: TGTGCCTGGAGTTTCGACTCGGCCGAAATCTACGAGCAGTACTTC. Residues: CAWSFDSAEIYEQYF. The variable domain in full, completed from reference TRBV30 and TRBJ2-7, reads SQTIHQWPATLVQPVGSPLSLECTVEGTSNPNLYWYRQAAGRGLQLLFYSVGIGQISSEVPQNLSASRPQDRQFILSSKKLLLSDSGFYLCAWSFDSAEIYEQYFGPGTRLTVT.

The V and J genes are TRBV5-1 and TRBJ2-3; D may be TRBD2 (6 bases). The CDR3 runs to 16 residues. Germline-derived CDR1 and CDR2 are SGHRS and YFSETQ. V lost 4 bases to trimming and J lost 2 bases, with 17 bases between them. As DNA, the CDR3 is TGCGCCAGCAGCAGATTCCGGGACTGGAACACAGATACGCAGTATTTT. This gives the protein CASSRFRDWNTDTQYF.

The chain joins TRBV10-2 to TRBJ2-3; weak D call: TRBD2 (6 bases). The germline CDR1 and CDR2 sequences are WSHSY and SAAADI. The ends were cut back, 5 bases at V and 0 bases at J, with 12 bases in the middle. CDR3 length equals 15 residues. The CDR3 is CASSITDYSTDTQYF. The CDR3 DNA sequence: TGCGCCAGCAGTATCACGGACTATAGCACAGATACGCAGTATTTT.

The V call is TRBV6-1, the J call TRBJ1-5; D possibly corresponds to TRBD1 (5 bases). Trimming took 1 base from V and 5 from J, leaving 18 bases between them. The CDR3 contains 17 residues. Germline V gives CDR1 MNHNS, CDR2 SASEGT. The CDR3: CASSEGVTGALYQPQHF. The CDR3 DNA reads TGTGCCAGCAGTGAAGGTGTTACAGGCGCGCTATATCAGCCCCAGCATTTT.

The chain recombines TRBV6-1 with TRBJ1-1, with 11 positions matching TRBD1. The CDR3 loop spans 14 amino acids. Germline CDR1 and CDR2: MNHNS and SASEGT. After removal of 7 bases from V and 6 bases from J, the junction contained 7 bases not matched to a gene. CDR3: CASNFWTGGAEAFF. CDR3 DNA sequence: TGTGCCAGCAATTTCTGGACAGGGGGCGCTGAAGCTTTCTTT.

This chain links TRBV7-9 with TRBJ1-1, with D perhaps TRBD1 (6 bases). This CDR3 comprises 12 residues. Germline CDR1 reads SEHNR; CDR2 reads FQNEAQ (reference sequence). With 5 bases removed from V and 5 bases from J, the gap between germline ends came to 9 bases. CDR3 nucleotide sequence: TGTGCCAGCAGCGCAGGGGATACTGAAGCTTTCTTT. Its protein product is CASSAGDTEAFF.

This clone has just one count. V is TRBV5-1 and J is TRBJ2-3; TRBD2 is a possible D gene (5 bases). The V end was cut by 4 bases, the J end by 5 bases, with 8 bases between. The CDR3 spans 12 residues. In germline, CDR1 is SGHRS, CDR2 YFSETQ. The CDR3 here is CASSDEGDTQYF. CDR3 in DNA: TGCGCCAGCAGCGACGAGGGAGATACGCAGTATTTT.

This clone appeared once. This rearrangement joins TRBV6-4 to TRBJ2-3; 11 positions agree with TRBD1. The CDR3 length is 13 residues. Germline V gene data show CDR1 as MRHNA and CDR2 as SNTAGT. V dropped 6 bases and J dropped 6; count of bases not matched to a gene: 2. The CDR3, as DNA: TGTGCCAGCAGCCGGGACAGGGGGGATACGCAGTATTTT. Protein product: CASSRDRGDTQYF.

V and J are TRBV10-3 and TRBJ2-1, with D perhaps matching TRBD2 (6 bases). Germline-derived CDR1 and CDR2 are ENHRY and SYGVKD. Deletions cut 0 bases from V and 1 base from J, with 16 bases between. The CDR3 has 18 residues. Here the CDR3 reads CAISESMTGVGSYNEQFF. Written as DNA, the CDR3 is TGTGCCATCAGTGAGTCGATGACGGGAGTAGGGTCCTACAATGAGCAGTTCTTC.

This chain uses TRBV14 with TRBJ2-2; 10 bases fit TRBD1. CDR1 is SGHDN and CDR2 is FVKESK in the germline V gene. The CDR3 totals 14 residues. V was pared by 3 bases and J by 9 bases, with 4 bases of the junction left unmatched. CDR3 protein: CASSQGTGDRELFF. In DNA form, the CDR3 reads TGTGCCAGCAGCCAGGGGACAGGGGACCGGGAGCTGTTTTTT.

V usage is TRBV28 and J usage is TRBJ2-7; TRBD1 might be the D (5 bases). CDR3 length: 12 amino acids. V shed 3 bases and J shed 6 bases, with 9 bases lying between them. CDR1 and CDR2 (germline): MDHEN, SYDVKM. The chain's CDR3 is CASSLGRREQYF. In DNA, the CDR3 is TGTGCCAGCAGTTTGGGGCGCCGCGAGCAGTACTTC.

There are a few counts of this clone. CDR3 residues: CASSILEGSGYTF. Written as DNA, the CDR3 is TGTGCCAGTAGTATCCTGGAGGGAAGTGGCTACACCTTC. This chain links TRBV19 with TRBJ1-2, with D hard to call. Trimming stripped 3 bases from V and 7 bases from J, with 12 bases between. The V gene's germline CDR1 is LNHDA and CDR2 SQIVND (reference sequence). There are 13 residues in the CDR3.

The chain links TRBV9 to TRBJ1-3, with 10 nucleotides matching TRBD1. The germline V gene has CDR1 SGDLS and CDR2 YYNGEE. The length of the CDR3 is 17 residues. V was pared by 3 bases and J by 1 base, with 7 bases of the junction left unmatched. The CDR3 reads CASSDSGGQGSGNTIYF. Here the CDR3 DNA reads TGTGCCAGCAGCGATTCAGGGGGACAGGGGTCTGGAAACACCATATATTTT.